This T cell receptor (beta chain) was found in a study of blood T cells in healthy people across ages (dated by TCRdb to 2015 to 2017). Regarding the complete study: Template switching captured roughly one uniquely barcoded TCR beta cDNA molecule per two T cells in model experiments. The donors were split into four age groups: young (average around 15 years), middle-aged (around 37), aged (roughly 65) and long-lived (approximately 89). The study analyzed two additional independent replicas of 1 million unique cDNA reads from the same blood draw for two donors, one aged 18 to 29 and one aged 80 or older. Using deep sequencing normalized with unique cDNA molecular identifiers, the study measured how TCR beta repertoire diversity changes with age. Here is what the overall study found, with its caveats: Observed TCR beta diversity correlated strongly with the percentage of naive T cells measured by flow cytometry. Since profiling was done on bulk unsorted PBMCs, naive and antigen-experienced compartments could not be conclusively compared. Estimates of total diversity based on one million sequenced T cells were regarded as lower bounds and as underestimates. The long-lived group showed more naive CD4+ T cells, fewer expanded clones and increased TCR diversity than the aged group, suggesting age selection. Because donor CMV infection status was unknown, age-related changes in expanded clonotypes were potentially confounded. As age increased, observed TCR beta diversity per million T cells dropped in a roughly linear way, and a significant reduction was already evident by age about 40.

This clonotype was counted only a few times. No antigen is known for it. Qualities for individual bases were not recorded, and no much larger clone is one base off. The library was produced with 5' RACE. The instrument was an Illumina HiSeq 2500. A second roughly 6 to 12 cycle PCR used a sample-barcoded 5' primer and a J-beta primer mix. A unique molecular identifier was introduced onto each TCR beta cDNA molecule by a template-switch 5' adaptor carrying 12 random nucleotides. At least 2.5 million CDR3-containing paired-end reads were obtained from each sample. The Mint cDNA synthesis kit, primed by a TRBC-specific oligonucleotide, was used to synthesize first-strand cDNA from all RNA. Following uracil-DNA glycosylase treatment, a first 18-cycle PCR with universal primers M1SS and BC2_uni_R was performed on all cDNA. The authors processed their data as follows. Each sample was normalized by randomly selecting 1 million high-quality reads, each carrying a distinct molecular identifier. Reads with shared molecular identifiers were discarded instead of being binned into consensus sequences. MiTCR, run with a Q25 quality threshold and the strictest error-elimination algorithm, handled CDR3 identification, clonotype clustering and error correction. A nonparametric unseen species model using Euler transformation provided a lower-bound estimate of total TCR beta diversity. TCRdb reworked the public reads: Q25 trimming with fastp, MiXCR clone assembly, productive beta chains retained. Records with the same CDR3 protein are collapsed into one entry carrying the most frequent genes and DNA. Here the V and J calls rest on TCRdb's processing, not on the authors' analysis. Within this sample are 800,000 to 950,000 distinct CDR3 sequences, with 25% to 30% of them counted one time only. About 9.4% of the sample comes from the top ten.

Systemically healthy Caucasian individuals from Russia, 39 in total and aged about 6 to 100 years, were included as donors. Each donor gave 9.5 to 10 milliliters of peripheral blood, drawn into EDTA-treated Vacutainer tubes. PBMCs were isolated by Ficoll-Paque density-gradient centrifugation, with at least 6.5 million obtained per sample. Trizol reagent was used to extract total RNA from PBMCs, with at least 5.5 micrograms per sample. The percentages of naive CD45RAhigh/CD27high T cells were determined by flow cytometry on a PBMC aliquot from every donor. V was cut back by 1 base and J by 0 bases, leaving a gap of 13 bases between them. There are 16 amino acids in the CDR3, from cysteine to phenylalanine inclusive. The read is trimmed to its CDR3 DNA, 48 bases read in frame from base 1. The same sample was also used in a study of T cells of mothers and their children. The second investigation adds: Nine systemically healthy Caucasian individuals served as donors, namely three mothers together with their six children. cDNA synthesis used all of the extracted RNA, with approximately 1.6 ug of RNA in each 15 ul reaction. In the second PCR, the M1S primer introduced both the sample barcodes and 2-4 random nucleotides. Each mother yielded over 8.5 million TCR beta CDR3 reads and each child about 3 million reads. TCR recombination output is similarly shaped by thymic selection in related and unrelated pairs, with a minor effect exerted by inherited differences. Normalized repertoire overlap was always found to be slightly, but never significantly, higher in related mother-child pairs than in unrelated mother-child pairs. No persistent microchimeric T cell clones were found, with a detection sensitivity of approximately 110 clones per million clonotypes. The study used deep NGS to compare TCR beta repertoires of mothers and children, seeking features distinguishing related mother-child pairs from unrelated individuals. On average, the children were approximately 11 +/- 4 years old, while the mothers were about 40 +/- 4 years old. After adapter ligation with NEBNext reagents, the libraries were sequenced on Illumina HiSeq 2000 with 100+100 nt paired-end reads. Mother and child libraries were prepared a month apart and sequenced in separate runs to prevent cross-contamination. Between roughly 500,000 and 2,300,000 distinct TCR beta clonotypes were identified per donor. Naive TCR beta clonotypes were estimated from low-frequency clonotypes matched to each donor's FACS-determined naive share, without sorting.

The sequenced material came from blood. This TCR was sampled from a woman in her thirties or forties in good health. The chain links TRBV12-3 or TRBV12-4 with TRBJ2-7; possibly the D gene is TRBD2, per 5 matching bases. CDR3 sequence: CASSLGQDFLSYEQYF. The base sequence is TGTGCCAGCAGTTTAGGCCAGGACTTTCTCTCCTACGAGCAGTACTTC.